One sample yielded the 27 T cell receptor beta chains listed below, sequenced in a study of a mutant IDH1 vaccine in newly diagnosed glioma. These receptors' targets are unknown. TCRdb's copy holds only in-frame clones and misses some; the assay was immunoSEQ multiplex PCR. Here the sample spans tens of thousands of clones, roughly four fifths being singletons. Time point noted: week 47, end of study. Each dose delivered 300 ug of mutant IDH1 20-mer peptide subcutaneously with imiquimod. The sequences come from PBMCs, collected from a glioma patient whose treatment included an IDH1 peptide vaccine. All receptors derive from a man aged 40-55 years with glioma.

The chain is built from TRBV27 and TRBJ1-2, with 8 bases lining up with TRBD1. The length of the CDR3 is 14 residues. The germline V gene has CDR1 MNHEY and CDR2 SMNVEV (reference sequence). V was clipped by 8 bases and J by 4 bases; unmatched bases: 9. The CDR3: CASGQGASVYGYTF. The CDR3 DNA reads TGTGCCAGCGGGCAGGGGGCTTCGGTCTATGGCTACACCTTC.

This chain links TRBV10-3 with TRBJ2-7; D remains ambiguous. V was cut by 8 bases and J by 2 bases, with 10 bases left in between. This CDR3 spans 12 amino acids. Germline V gene sequence: CDR1 ENHRY, CDR2 SYGVKD. The CDR3 loop is CAIQDPAYEQYF. In DNA, the CDR3 is TGTGCCATCCAGGACCCCGCCTACGAGCAGTACTTC.

The chain has TRBV4-1 and TRBJ2-5; D is undetermined. The J call may be mistaken, given a closer DNA end match to TRBJ2-7. The CDR3 extends over 13 amino acids. Germline assignment: CDR1 MGHRA and CDR2 YSYEKL. The CDR3 nucleotides are TGCGCCAGCAGCCAAGAGACACGCTACGAGCAGTACTTC. Its translation is CASSQETRYEQYF.

The chain has TRBV28 and TRBJ2-2; D possibly uses TRBD1 or TRBD2 (5 bases each). The CDR3 spans 13 residues. In germline, CDR1 is MDHEN, CDR2 SYDVKM. The germline V and J ends were trimmed by 8 bases and 0 bases, with 7 bases remaining between them. The CDR3 is CASGGPNTGELFF. CDR3 nucleotides: TGTGCCAGCGGGGGTCCGAACACCGGGGAGCTGTTTTTT.

The rearrangement joins TRBV28 to TRBJ2-7; 9 bases align to TRBD1. The CDR3 loop spans 16 amino acids. Germline CDR1 and CDR2: MDHEN and SYDVKM. Losses at the gene ends were 1 base for V and 2 bases for J; bases not matched to a gene: 6. Here the CDR3 DNA reads TGTGCCAGCAGTTTATTGATCGGGACAGGGACCTACGAGCAGTACTTC. It encodes CASSLLIGTGTYEQYF.

A few counts support this clone. At one of its ends the junction is not consistent with the germline gene, which may arise from a read error. This chain links TRBV15 with TRBJ1-5; possibly TRBD1 for D (6 bases). Germline values: CDR1 LNHNV, CDR2 YYDKDF (reference sequence). The CDR3 has 13 amino acids. The CDR3 region has the DNA TGTGCCACGAGCACAGGGATCAATCAGCCCCAGCATTTT. Translated, it gives CATSTGINQPQHF. The whole variable domain, filled in from reference TRBV15 and TRBJ1-5, reads DAMVIQNPRYQVTQFGKPVTLSCSQTLNHNVMYWYQQKSSQAPKLLFHYYDKDFNNEADTPDNFQSRRPNTSFCFLDIRSPGLGDTAMYLCATSTGINQPQHFGDGTRLSIL.

This clone was counted once. The genes are TRBV6-1 and TRBJ1-2; possibly TRBD1 for D (5 bases). V dropped 7 bases and J dropped 1 base, with 13 bases sitting between them. Germline CDR1 and CDR2: MNHNS and SASEGT. The CDR3 sequence is 14 residues long. The CDR3 here is CASNPSGGNYGYTF. The CDR3 DNA reads as TGTGCCAGCAACCCAAGTGGGGGTAACTATGGCTACACCTTC.

The V gene is TRBV5-1, the J gene TRBJ2-7; D remains ambiguous. The V end was cut by 4 bases, the J end by 12 bases, with 14 bases between. The CDR3 covers 11 residues. Germline V gives CDR1 SGHRS, CDR2 YFSETQ. CDR3 nucleotide sequence: TGCGCCAGCAGCGACGACCGGAGTAGGTACTTC. Translating gives CASSDDRSRYF.

The chain links TRBV25-1 to TRBJ2-7; D possibly corresponds to TRBD1 (6 bases). The V gene's germline CDR1 is MGHDK and CDR2 SYGVNS. The CDR3 is 15 amino acids. V was trimmed by 6 bases and J by 2 bases, leaving 17 bases between them. CDR3 amino acids: CASSLTGGGPYEQYF. CDR3 nucleotide sequence: TGTGCCAGCAGCCTAACTGGGGGCGGACCCTACGAGCAGTACTTC.

A remark on this clone: At one boundary the junction diverges from the germline segment, which might be a read error. Distinct nucleotide sequences in the sample also encode this CDR3. The chain recombines TRBV27 with TRBJ1-2; D uncertain. CDR1 is MNHEY and CDR2 is SMNVEV in the germline V gene (reference sequence). The CDR3 loop spans 13 amino acids. The CDR3 loop reads CASSWRSGYGYTF. The CDR3 DNA follows: TGTGCCAGCAGTTGGAGGTCAGGATATGGCTACACTTTC.

The rearrangement links TRBV7-9 to TRBJ2-1, with 8 bases that match TRBD1. This CDR3 has 14 residues. Germline V gene lookup returns CDR1 SEHNR and CDR2 FQNEAQ (reference sequence). The V and J ends lost 5 bases and 3 bases, in that order; junction bases with no gene match: 3. CDR3: CASSRTGSYNEQFF. The CDR3 DNA follows: TGTGCCAGCAGCCGGACAGGGAGCTACAATGAGCAGTTCTTC.

Comment on this clone: A junction end diverges from the germline sequence, so it may reflect a read error. Within the sample, other DNA sequences also encode this same CDR3. The chain is built from TRBV14 and TRBJ1-2, with D unclear. The CDR3 extends over 13 amino acids. The V gene's germline CDR1 is SGHDN and CDR2 FVKESK. The CDR3 coding sequence is TGTGCCAGTCGCTCGTCGGGCAGCTATGGTTACACCTTC. Protein product: CASRSSGSYGYTF.

The chain employs TRBV28 and TRBJ1-4, with D perhaps matching TRBD1 (6 bases). From germline, CDR1 is MDHEN and CDR2 SYDVKM. This CDR3 region has 16 residues. Between the trimmed V and J ends, which lost 2 bases and 6 bases, there was a span of 16 bases. The CDR3 DNA is TGTGCCAGCAGTTTAGGGCTAGGGGGAATGGATGAAAAACTGTTTTTT. Translating gives CASSLGLGGMDEKLFF.

Comments on this clone: One end of the junction does not line up with germline, which may come from a read error. This chain links TRBV7-9 with TRBJ2-5; the D is unclear. The V gene's germline CDR1 is SEHNR and CDR2 FQNEAQ (reference sequence). This CDR3 spans 13 amino acids. The CDR3 sequence: CANSPRAQETQYF. The DNA of the CDR3 is TGTGCCAACAGCCCCCGGGCTCAAGAGACCCAGTACTTC.

The chain couples TRBV6-1 to TRBJ2-5, with 12 bases identical to TRBD2. The DNA end is more similar to TRBJ2-7, so the J call may be wrong. The CDR3 has 16 amino acids. Germline CDR1 is MNHNS and CDR2 is SASEGT. CDR3 protein: CASSVTSGSFSYEQYF. In DNA, the CDR3 is TGTGCCAGCAGTGTGACTAGCGGGAGCTTCTCCTACGAGCAGTACTTC.

This clone was seen ten or more times. The gene calls are TRBV28 and TRBJ1-1; a possible D gene is TRBD1 (5 bases). Germline V gene data show CDR1 as MDHEN and CDR2 as SYDVKM. The CDR3 spans 13 residues. V dropped 6 bases and J dropped 8 bases, with 16 bases sitting between them. This CDR3 is CASSVEGRAEAFF. For the CDR3, the DNA is TGTGCCAGCAGCGTGGAGGGGCGCGCCGAAGCTTTCTTT.

This clone was detected only a few times. The chain uses TRBV6-5 and TRBJ1-5; D gene uncertain. Germline CDR1 reads MNHEY; CDR2 reads SVGAGI. The V end was cut by 6 bases, the J end by 0 bases, with 3 bases between. This CDR3 is 12 amino acids long. CDR3 nucleotides: TGTGCCAGCAGAGGTAGCAATCAGCCCCAGCATTTT. It encodes CASRGSNQPQHF.

The V gene is TRBV5-1, the J gene TRBJ2-1; TRBD1 is a possible D gene (6 bases). Germline CDR1 reads SGHRS; CDR2 reads YFSETQ. This CDR3 contains 14 residues. The germline V and J ends were trimmed by 0 bases and 8 bases, with 12 bases remaining between them. The CDR3: CASSLVGGFYEQFF. CDR3 DNA: TGCGCCAGCAGCTTGGTTGGGGGCTTCTATGAGCAGTTCTTC.

CDR3 sequence (DNA): TGTGCCAGCAGCCCAACGGGAATGAGGCCCACAGATACGCAGTATTTT. Its protein is CASSPTGMRPTDTQYF. The chain couples TRBV7-2 to TRBJ2-3; the D gene is possibly TRBD2 (5 bases). The V gene lost 5 bases and the J gene lost 2 bases, with 17 bases spanning the gap. Germline CDR1 is SGHTA and CDR2 is FQGNSA. The CDR3 contains 16 residues.

The chain couples TRBV6-1 to TRBJ1-5; D ambiguous. The CDR3 is 15 amino acids. Between the trimmed V and J ends, which lost 2 bases and 0 bases, there was a span of 8 bases. Germline CDR1 reads MNHNS; CDR2 reads SASEGT. CDR3 protein: CASSEMRHSNQPQHF. CDR3 DNA sequence: TGTGCCAGCAGTGAAATGAGGCATAGCAATCAGCCCCAGCATTTT.

This clone showed up just once. The chain uses TRBV7-2 and TRBJ2-7; D might be TRBD2 (6 bases). Germline V CDR1 and CDR2: SGHTA, FQGNSA. Trimming shortened V by 8 bases and J by 4 bases, and 9 bases separated the two germline ends. The CDR3 is 11 residues long. DNA of the CDR3: TGTGCCAGCGAGGAGGGGTACGAGCAGTACTTC. Translating gives CASEEGYEQYF.

The J gene is TRBJ1-2, the V gene TRBV6-5, with TRBD1 identical over 9 bases. With 7 bases clipped from V and 8 bases from J, the junction kept 5 bases outside the gene matches. Germline CDR1 and CDR2: MNHEY and SVGAGI. The CDR3 has 12 amino acids. The CDR3 sequence: CASTYGTGGYTF. In DNA, the CDR3 is TGTGCCAGCACCTACGGGACAGGGGGCTACACCTTC.

This clone was seen once. This rearrangement joins TRBV30 to TRBJ1-2; the D is unclear. Germline V gene data show CDR1 as GTSNPN and CDR2 as SVGIG (reference sequence). V was trimmed by 2 bases and J by 4 bases, leaving 5 bases between them. This CDR3 has 11 amino acids. Written as DNA, the CDR3 is TGTGCCTGGAGTCGTTCCTATGGCTACACCTTC. Amino acid sequence: CAWSRSYGYTF. Variable domain in full (rest from reference TRBV30 and TRBJ1-2): SQTIHQWPATLVQPVGSPLSLECTVEGTSNPNLYWYRQAAGRGLQLLFYSVGIGQISSEVPQNLSASRPQDRQFILSSKKLLLSDSGFYLCAWSRSYGYTFGSGTRLTVV.

This rearrangement joins TRBV7-3 to TRBJ2-7; the D call may be TRBD1 or TRBD2 (5 bases each). The germline V gene encodes CDR1 SGHTA and CDR2 FQGTGA. Trimming took off 1 base at V and 0 bases at J, with 10 bases between the two ends. The CDR3 is made up of 15 amino acids. CDR3 sequence: CASSLIAGSSYEQYF. CDR3 sequence (DNA): TGTGCCAGCAGCTTAATAGCAGGGAGCTCCTACGAGCAGTACTTC.

V usage is TRBV2 and J usage is TRBJ2-5; TRBD2 matches 11 bases. This CDR3 is built from 14 residues. V was clipped by 3 bases and J by 5 bases; unmatched bases: 2. The germline CDR1 and CDR2 sequences are SNHLY and FYNNEI. The CDR3 coding sequence is TGTGCCAGCAGTGACCCTAGCGGGGGGGAGACCCAGTACTTC. As protein: CASSDPSGGETQYF.

The rearrangement links TRBV6-5 to TRBJ2-7; D unclear. The CDR3 totals 15 residues. V was pared by 0 bases and J by 6 bases, with 15 bases between. Germline CDR1 and CDR2: MNHEY and SVGAGI. For the CDR3, the DNA is TGTGCCAGCAGTTACTCGCACGGTCTTGAAGGCGAGCAGTACTTC. Translation: CASSYSHGLEGEQYF.

The rearrangement links TRBV15 to TRBJ2-1, with no clear D. CDR1 is LNHNV, CDR2 YYDKDF, per germline (reference sequence). The length of the CDR3 is 13 residues. V gave up 3 bases and J gave up 7 bases, with 10 bases separating them. The CDR3 DNA is TGTGCCACCAGCAGGGGCGAATATAATGAGCAGTTCTTC. Translating gives CATSRGEYNEQFF.